This TCR beta chain was identified in a study of human T cells and chemical hapten exposure. Study at large: The study lasted roughly 26 weeks, and patients were dosed weekly with diphenylcyclopropenone on the scalp throughout. Broader study findings: Significantly more large CDR3 similarity clusters arose among expanded TCRs than among controls. Having alopecia, the donors may differ immunologically from healthy people.

As for time point: pre-sensitization, week 0. Specified treatment: therapeutic diphenylcyclopropenone sensitization with weekly scalp DPC. This clonotype showed up many times. Its antigen is not identified. Germline CDR1 SEHNR, CDR2 FQNEAQ (reference sequence). The CDR3 covers 12 residues. Trimming left V 4 bases short and J 7 bases short, with 10 bases between. TCRdb redid the calling of the RACE reads with MiXCR, one entry per CDR3 protein. The table has 280,000 or so distinct CDR3 sequences, approximately 7.5% seen once; the top ten hold roughly 1.2%. The chain carries TRBV7-9 and TRBJ1-2; D is perhaps TRBD1 (5 bases). This sequence originates from a man between 18 and 29 years old with alopecia areata. Some clones in this sample may be carry-over from other donors' samples. This material consisted of whole blood, taken in connection with sensitization to the hapten diphenylcyclopropenone (DPC). The DNA of the CDR3 is TGTGCCAGCAGCTCCCCAGGGTCTGGCTACACCTTC. It is translated as CASSSPGSGYTF.